The clone carrying this TCR beta chain has a handful of counts. The CDR3 is 11 residues long. The trim removed 6 bases at V and 9 bases at J, leaving 7 bases unmatched. Looked up from germline, CDR1 is DFQATT and CDR2 is SNEGSKA (reference sequence). TCRdb re-called the 5' RACE reads through MiXCR, storing one row per CDR3 protein. The repertoire holds tens of thousands of distinct CDR3 sequences, about 28% seen once, with 3% to 3.5% in the top ten. The genes are TRBV20-1 and TRBJ1-1, with 7 bases aligning to TRBD1. This TCR came from a female donor with breast cancer. Source material: tumor-infiltrating memory CD4+ T cells sorted from the breast tumor. The subset was: memory CD4+ T cells, CD4+CD45RO+CD25-. The DNA for the CDR3 is TGCAGTGCGGAACAGGGGTTTAAAGCTTTCTTT. Residues: CSAEQGFKAFF.